This entry features one T cell receptor beta chain sequence. The data were obtained in a study of blood T cell repertoires in COVID-19. About the study: Whether acute or convalescent, the COVID-19 samples came from the United States, Italy and Spain. The analysed material was cDNA or gDNA that came from T cells, B-cell-depleted T cells, or PBMCs.

Produced via immunoSEQ multiplex PCR; TCRdb's table is partial and in-frame only. The table lists about 210,000 clones, around four fifths of them singletons. The sequencing input was peripheral blood. The TCR comes from a woman aged 40 to 50 with active or convalescent COVID-19.

The CDR3 bases are TGTGCCAGCAGCGAAGGGGGCGAGGCTTTCTTT. It yields the protein CASSEGGEAFF. The chain has TRBV9 and TRBJ1-1, with 7 bases fitting TRBD1. Looked up from germline, CDR1 is SGDLS and CDR2 is YYNGEE. CDR3 length: 11 residues. The junction had 4 bases not matched to a gene; V was cut back by 3 bases and J by 11 bases.